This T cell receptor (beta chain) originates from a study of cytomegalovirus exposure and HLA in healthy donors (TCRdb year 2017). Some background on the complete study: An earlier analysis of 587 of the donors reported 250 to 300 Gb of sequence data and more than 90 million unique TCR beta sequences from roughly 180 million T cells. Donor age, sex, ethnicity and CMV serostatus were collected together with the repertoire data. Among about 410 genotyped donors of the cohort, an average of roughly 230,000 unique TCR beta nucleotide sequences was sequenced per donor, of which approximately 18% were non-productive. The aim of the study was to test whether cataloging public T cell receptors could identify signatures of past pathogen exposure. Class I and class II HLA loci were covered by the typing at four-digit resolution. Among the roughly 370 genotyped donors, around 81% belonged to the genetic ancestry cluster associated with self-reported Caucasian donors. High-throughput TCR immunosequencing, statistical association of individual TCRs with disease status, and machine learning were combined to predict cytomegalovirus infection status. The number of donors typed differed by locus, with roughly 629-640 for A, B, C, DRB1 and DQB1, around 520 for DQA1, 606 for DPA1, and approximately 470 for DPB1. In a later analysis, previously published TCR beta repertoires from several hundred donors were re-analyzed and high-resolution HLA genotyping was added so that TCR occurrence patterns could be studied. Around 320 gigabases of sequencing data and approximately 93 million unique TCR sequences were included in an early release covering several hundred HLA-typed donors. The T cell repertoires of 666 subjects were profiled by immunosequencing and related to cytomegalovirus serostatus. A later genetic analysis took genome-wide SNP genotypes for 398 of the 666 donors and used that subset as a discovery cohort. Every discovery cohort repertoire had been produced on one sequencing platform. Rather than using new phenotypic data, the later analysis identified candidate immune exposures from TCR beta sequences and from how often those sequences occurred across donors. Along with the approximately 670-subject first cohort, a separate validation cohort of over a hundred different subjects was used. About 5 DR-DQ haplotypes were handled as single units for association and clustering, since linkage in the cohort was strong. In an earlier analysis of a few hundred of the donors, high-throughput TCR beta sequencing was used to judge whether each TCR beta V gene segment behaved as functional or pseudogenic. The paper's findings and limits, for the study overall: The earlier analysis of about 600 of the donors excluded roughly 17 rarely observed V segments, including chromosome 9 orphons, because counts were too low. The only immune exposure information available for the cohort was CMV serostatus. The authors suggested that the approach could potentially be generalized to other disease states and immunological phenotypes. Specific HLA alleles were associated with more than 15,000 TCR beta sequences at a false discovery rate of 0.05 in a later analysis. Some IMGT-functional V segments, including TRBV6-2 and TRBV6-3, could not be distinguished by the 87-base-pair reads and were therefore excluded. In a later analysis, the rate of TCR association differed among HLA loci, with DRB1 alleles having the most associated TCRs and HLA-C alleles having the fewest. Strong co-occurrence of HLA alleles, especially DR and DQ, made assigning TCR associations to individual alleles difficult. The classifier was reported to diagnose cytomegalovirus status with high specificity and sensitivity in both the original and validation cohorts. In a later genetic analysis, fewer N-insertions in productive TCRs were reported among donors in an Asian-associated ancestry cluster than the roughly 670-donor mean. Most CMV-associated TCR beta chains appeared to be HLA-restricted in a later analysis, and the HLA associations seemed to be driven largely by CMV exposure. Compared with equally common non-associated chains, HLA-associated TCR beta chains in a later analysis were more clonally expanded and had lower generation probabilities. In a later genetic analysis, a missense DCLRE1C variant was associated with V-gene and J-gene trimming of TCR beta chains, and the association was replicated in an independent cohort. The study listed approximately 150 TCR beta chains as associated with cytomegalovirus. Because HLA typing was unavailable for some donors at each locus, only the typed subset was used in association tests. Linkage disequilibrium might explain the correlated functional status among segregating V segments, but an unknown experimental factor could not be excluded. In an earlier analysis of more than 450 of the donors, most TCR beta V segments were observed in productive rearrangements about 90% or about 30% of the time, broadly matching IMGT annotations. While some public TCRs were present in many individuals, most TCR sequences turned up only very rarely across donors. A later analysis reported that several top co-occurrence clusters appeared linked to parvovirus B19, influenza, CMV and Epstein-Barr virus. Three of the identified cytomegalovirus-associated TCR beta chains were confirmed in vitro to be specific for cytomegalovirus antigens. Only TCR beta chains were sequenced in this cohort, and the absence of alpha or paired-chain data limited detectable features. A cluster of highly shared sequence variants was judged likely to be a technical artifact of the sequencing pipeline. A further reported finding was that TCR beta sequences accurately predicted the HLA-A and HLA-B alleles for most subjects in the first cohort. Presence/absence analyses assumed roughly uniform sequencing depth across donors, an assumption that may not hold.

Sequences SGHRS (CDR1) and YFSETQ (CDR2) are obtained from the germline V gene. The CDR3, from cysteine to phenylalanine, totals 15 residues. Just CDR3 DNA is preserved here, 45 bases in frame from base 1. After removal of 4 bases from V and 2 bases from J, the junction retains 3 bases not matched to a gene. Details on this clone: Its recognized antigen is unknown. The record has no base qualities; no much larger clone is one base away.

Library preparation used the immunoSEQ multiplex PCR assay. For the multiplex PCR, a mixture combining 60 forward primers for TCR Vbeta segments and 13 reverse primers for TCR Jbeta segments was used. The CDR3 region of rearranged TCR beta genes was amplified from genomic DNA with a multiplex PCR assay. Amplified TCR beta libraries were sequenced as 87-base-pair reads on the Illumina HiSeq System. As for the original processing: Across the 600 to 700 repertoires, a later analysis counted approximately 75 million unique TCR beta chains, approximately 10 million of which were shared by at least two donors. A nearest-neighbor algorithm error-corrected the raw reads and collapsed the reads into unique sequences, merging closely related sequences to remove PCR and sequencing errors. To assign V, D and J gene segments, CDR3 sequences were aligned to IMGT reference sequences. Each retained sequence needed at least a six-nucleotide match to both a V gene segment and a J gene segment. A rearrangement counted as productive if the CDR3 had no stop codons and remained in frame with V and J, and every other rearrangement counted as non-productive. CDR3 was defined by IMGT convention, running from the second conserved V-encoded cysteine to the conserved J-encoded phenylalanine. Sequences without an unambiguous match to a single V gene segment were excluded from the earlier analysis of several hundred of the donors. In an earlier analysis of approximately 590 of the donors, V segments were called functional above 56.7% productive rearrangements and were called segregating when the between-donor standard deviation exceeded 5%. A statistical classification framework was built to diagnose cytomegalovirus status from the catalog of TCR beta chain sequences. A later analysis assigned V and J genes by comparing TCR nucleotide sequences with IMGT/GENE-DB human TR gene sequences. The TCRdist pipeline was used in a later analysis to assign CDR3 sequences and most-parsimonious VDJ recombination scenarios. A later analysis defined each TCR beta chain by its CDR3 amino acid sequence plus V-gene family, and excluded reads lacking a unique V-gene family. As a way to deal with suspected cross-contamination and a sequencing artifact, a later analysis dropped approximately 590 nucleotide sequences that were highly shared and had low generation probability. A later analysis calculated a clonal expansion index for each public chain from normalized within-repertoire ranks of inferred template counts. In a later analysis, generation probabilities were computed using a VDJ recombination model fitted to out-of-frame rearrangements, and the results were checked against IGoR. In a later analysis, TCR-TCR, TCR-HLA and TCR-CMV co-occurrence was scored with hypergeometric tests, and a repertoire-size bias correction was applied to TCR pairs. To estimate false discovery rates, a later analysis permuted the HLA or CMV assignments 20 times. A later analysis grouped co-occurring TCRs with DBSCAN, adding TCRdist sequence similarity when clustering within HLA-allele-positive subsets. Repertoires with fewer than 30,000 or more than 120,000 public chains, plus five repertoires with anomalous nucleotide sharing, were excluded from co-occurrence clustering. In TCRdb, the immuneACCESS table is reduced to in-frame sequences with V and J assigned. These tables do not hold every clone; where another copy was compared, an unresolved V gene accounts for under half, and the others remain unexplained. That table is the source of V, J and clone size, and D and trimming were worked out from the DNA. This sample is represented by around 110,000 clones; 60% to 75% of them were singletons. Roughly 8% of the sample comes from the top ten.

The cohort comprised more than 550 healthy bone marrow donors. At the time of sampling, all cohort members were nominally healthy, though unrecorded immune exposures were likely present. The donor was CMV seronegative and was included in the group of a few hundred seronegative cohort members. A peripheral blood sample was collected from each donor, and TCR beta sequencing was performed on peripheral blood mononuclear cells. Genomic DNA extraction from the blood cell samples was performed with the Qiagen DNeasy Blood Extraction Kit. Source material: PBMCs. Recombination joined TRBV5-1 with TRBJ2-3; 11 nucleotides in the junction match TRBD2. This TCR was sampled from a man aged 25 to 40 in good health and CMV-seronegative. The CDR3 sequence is CASSVAGGTTDTQYF. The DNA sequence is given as TGCGCCAGCAGCGTAGCGGGGGGGACCACAGATACGCAGTATTTT.